Sequencing of this T cell receptor beta chain was carried out in a study of identical twins. This clonotype occurred many times. V gave up 2 bases and J gave up 4 bases; unmatched junction bases: 6. The CDR3 covers 16 residues. Germline V gives CDR1 MNHEY, CDR2 SVGAGI. A universal primer site was added by template switching, and unique molecular identifiers were carried by the cDNA. TCRdb redid the calling of the 5' RACE reads with MiXCR, one entry per CDR3 protein. This table holds about 810,000 distinct CDR3 sequences, approximately 13% found once. This same sample was also taken into another study, of yellow fever vaccine responses in identical twins.

The source of this sequence is a woman between 18 and 29 years old in good health. Sequenced material: PBMCs. The chain joins TRBV6-5 to TRBJ2-2, with TRBD2 matching 8 bases. This chain's CDR3 is CASSYKVAGLTGELFF. The CDR3 bases are TGTGCCAGCAGTTACAAGGTAGCGGGACTCACCGGGGAGCTGTTTTTT.